This passage covers 5 T cell receptor beta chains from one sample sequenced in a study of cytomegalovirus exposure and HLA in healthy donors. Vbeta (60) and Jbeta (13) primers were used in the PCR. Profiled with immunoSEQ multiplex PCR; TCRdb holds only in-frame clones, not every one. The sample carries about 180,000 clones, about 77% recorded once. The specimen was PBMCs. These receptors were taken from a woman aged 25 to 39 in good health and CMV-seropositive.

The chain recombines TRBV5-4 with TRBJ1-5, with D perhaps TRBD1 (5 bases). The V gene's germline CDR1 is SGHNT and CDR2 YYREEE (reference sequence). The CDR3 contains 15 residues. V was clipped by 3 bases and J by 0 bases, with 10 bases between them. CDR3 bases: TGTGCCAGCAGCTCCTGGGGCTATAGCAATCAGCCCCAGCATTTT. It is translated as CASSSWGYSNQPQHF.

The chain is built from TRBV28 and TRBJ1-1; no reliable D call. This CDR3 is built from 10 residues. Trimming pared 4 bases from V and 7 bases from J, leaving 4 bases between. Germline V gene data show CDR1 as MDHEN and CDR2 as SYDVKM. CDR3 nucleotides: TGTGCCAGCAGTTCAATTGAAGCTTTCTTT. Its translation: CASSSIEAFF. The full variable domain, in which reference TRBV28 and TRBJ1-1 provide the parts outside the CDR3, is DVKVTQSSRYLVKRTGEKVFLECVQDMDHENMFWYRQDPGLGLRLIYFSYDVKMKEKGDIPEGYSVSREKKERFSLILESASTNQTSMYLCASSSIEAFFGQGTRLTVV.

This chain joins TRBV6-1 and TRBJ2-3, with 11 nucleotides matching TRBD1. Germline V lookup: CDR1 MNHNS, CDR2 SASEGT. The trim removed 3 bases at V and 4 bases at J, leaving 0 bases unmatched. The CDR3 is made up of 14 amino acids. The CDR3 is CASSEGQGADTQYF. The CDR3 coding sequence is TGTGCCAGCAGTGAGGGACAGGGGGCAGATACGCAGTATTTT.

This clone has only a few counts. The chain combines TRBV10-1 with TRBJ2-3; D might be TRBD2 (6 bases). From germline, CDR1 is WNHNN and CDR2 SYGVQD (reference sequence). The CDR3 loop spans 14 amino acids. Deletions cut 2 bases from V and 4 bases from J, with 10 bases between. CDR3 nucleotide sequence: TGCGCCAGCAGTGAGAACACTAGCTCAGATACGCAGTATTTT. Translation: CASSENTSSDTQYF.

In this sample, this clone turned up a few times. The J gene is TRBJ1-2, the V gene TRBV28; D gene uncertain. Trimming stripped 2 bases from V and 4 bases from J, with 8 bases between. There are 13 residues in the CDR3. Germline CDR1 reads MDHEN; CDR2 reads SYDVKM. CDR3 sequence (DNA): TGTGCCAGCAGTTTACCCAGTTCCTATGGCTACACCTTC. It yields the protein CASSLPSSYGYTF.